This T cell receptor (beta chain) was observed in a study of PD-1 blockade in classical Hodgkin lymphoma. The study, taken as a whole, reports: TCR diversity in CD4+, not CD8+, cells rose significantly by C4D1.

Here immunoSEQ multiplex PCR was the method, and the copy in TCRdb shows in-frame clones only, minus some. The sample carries over 15,000 clones, 86% recorded once. Worth noting for this clone: Antigen specificity is unknown.

Every patient had relapsed following autologous stem cell transplantation, and cohorts differed in brentuximab vedotin exposure. The origin of this receptor is a human donor with classical Hodgkin lymphoma. This specimen consisted of peripheral blood mononuclear cells (PBMCs), obtained before the second cycle of nivolumab.

The CDR3 nucleotides are TGTGCCAGCAGTGAGGCGACTAACTATGGCTACACCTTC. Protein sequence: CASSEATNYGYTF. The chain employs TRBV2 and TRBJ1-2; no reliable D call. Germline lookup yields CDR1 SNHLY and CDR2 FYNNEI. V lost 3 bases, J lost 0 bases, and 5 bases lay in between. CDR3 length equals 13 residues.